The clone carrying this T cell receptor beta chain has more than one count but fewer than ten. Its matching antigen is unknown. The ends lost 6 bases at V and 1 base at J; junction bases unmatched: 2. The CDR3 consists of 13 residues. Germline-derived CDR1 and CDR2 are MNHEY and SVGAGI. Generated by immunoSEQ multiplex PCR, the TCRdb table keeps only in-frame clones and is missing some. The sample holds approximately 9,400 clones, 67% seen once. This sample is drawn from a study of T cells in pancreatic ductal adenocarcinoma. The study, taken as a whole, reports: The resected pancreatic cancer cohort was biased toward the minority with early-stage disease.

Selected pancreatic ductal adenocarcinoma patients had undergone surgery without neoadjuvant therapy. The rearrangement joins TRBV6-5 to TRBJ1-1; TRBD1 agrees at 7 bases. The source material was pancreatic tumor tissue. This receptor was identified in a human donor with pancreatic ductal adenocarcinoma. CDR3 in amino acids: CASRGQQNTEAFF. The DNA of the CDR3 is TGTGCCAGCAGGGGACAGCAGAACACTGAAGCTTTCTTT.